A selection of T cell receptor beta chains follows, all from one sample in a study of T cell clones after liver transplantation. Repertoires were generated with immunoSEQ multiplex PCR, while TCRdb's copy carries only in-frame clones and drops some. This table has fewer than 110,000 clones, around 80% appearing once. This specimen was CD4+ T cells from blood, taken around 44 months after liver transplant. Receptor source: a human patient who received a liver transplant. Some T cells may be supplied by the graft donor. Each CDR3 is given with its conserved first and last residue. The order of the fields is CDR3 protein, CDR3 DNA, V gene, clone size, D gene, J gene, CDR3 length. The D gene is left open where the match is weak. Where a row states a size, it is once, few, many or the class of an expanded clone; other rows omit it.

CDR3aa: CAWTLQEAGQPQHF
CDR3nt: TGTGCCTGGACTCTTCAGGAGGCAGGACAGCCCCAGCATTTT
v_gene: TRBV30
abundance: NA
d_gene: NA
j_gene: TRBJ1-5
len: 14

CDR3aa: CASSRPGWGSKNIQYF
CDR3nt: TGCGCCAGCAGCCGACCAGGCTGGGGATCCAAAAACATTCAGTACTTC
v_gene: TRBV4-1
abundance: NA
d_gene: NA
j_gene: TRBJ2-4
len: 16

CDR3aa: CASSPTGEKAFF
CDR3nt: TGTGCCAGCAGTCCAACAGGGGAGAAAGCTTTCTTT
v_gene: TRBV7-9
abundance: NA
d_gene: TRBD1
j_gene: TRBJ1-1
len: 12

CDR3aa: CASSRNSAGTGGQETQYF
CDR3nt: TGTGCCAGCTCACGTAACTCTGCCGGGACAGGAGGGCAAGAGACCCAGTACTTC
v_gene: TRBV18
abundance: NA
d_gene: TRBD1
j_gene: TRBJ2-5
len: 18

CDR3aa: CATSRDPGETQYF
CDR3nt: TGTGCCACCAGCAGAGACCCGGGGGAGACCCAGTACTTC
v_gene: TRBV15
abundance: NA
d_gene: NA
j_gene: TRBJ2-5
len: 13

CDR3aa: CASSFKGGRSTDTQYF
CDR3nt: TGTGCCAGCAGCTTTAAGGGGGGACGTAGCACAGATACGCAGTATTTT
v_gene: TRBV11-1
abundance: once
d_gene: NA
j_gene: TRBJ2-3
len: 16

CDR3aa: CASSILADTGELFF
CDR3nt: TGTGCCAGTAGTATACTAGCGGACACCGGGGAGCTGTTTTTT
v_gene: TRBV19
abundance: NA
d_gene: TRBD2
j_gene: TRBJ2-2
len: 14

CDR3aa: CASRLTGAWGDNTEAFF
CDR3nt: TGCGCCAGCAGACTCACAGGGGCTTGGGGGGATAACACTGAAGCTTTCTTT
v_gene: TRBV5-1
abundance: NA
d_gene: TRBD1
j_gene: TRBJ1-1
len: 17

CDR3aa: CASSSGHWSNQPQHF
CDR3nt: TGTGCCAGCAGCTCGGGACATTGGAGCAATCAGCCCCAGCATTTT
v_gene: TRBV7-2
abundance: NA
d_gene: NA
j_gene: TRBJ1-5
len: 15

CDR3aa: CASSLRGHNQPQHF
CDR3nt: TGTGCCAGCAGTTTACGCGGTCACAATCAGCCCCAGCATTTT
v_gene: TRBV27
abundance: NA
d_gene: NA
j_gene: TRBJ1-5
len: 14

CDR3aa: CASSEYRAGTEAFF
CDR3nt: TGTGCCAGCAGTGAATACAGGGCGGGCACTGAAGCTTTCTTT
v_gene: TRBV25-1
abundance: NA
d_gene: NA
j_gene: TRBJ1-1
len: 14

CDR3aa: CASGAGTANTGELFF
CDR3nt: TGTGCTAGTGGGGCAGGGACAGCGAACACCGGGGAGCTGTTTTTT
v_gene: TRBV12-5
abundance: NA
d_gene: TRBD1
j_gene: TRBJ2-2
len: 15

CDR3aa: CASSLRRNQPQHF
CDR3nt: TGTGCCAGCAGCCTTAGAAGGAATCAGCCCCAGCATTTT
v_gene: TRBV27
abundance: NA
d_gene: NA
j_gene: TRBJ1-5
len: 13

CDR3aa: CASSDRTRAVDEQFF
CDR3nt: TGTGCCAGCAGTGACAGGACACGGGCAGTAGATGAGCAGTTCTTC
v_gene: TRBV6-4
abundance: NA
d_gene: NA
j_gene: TRBJ2-1
len: 15

CDR3aa: CASSLARPYGYTF
CDR3nt: TGTGCCAGCAGCTTAGCCAGGCCCTATGGCTACACCTTC
v_gene: TRBV7-9
abundance: NA
d_gene: NA
j_gene: TRBJ1-2
len: 13